This TCR beta chain was sequenced during a study of T cells in Graves' hyperthyroidism and ophthalmopathy. Points on this clonotype: What it binds is not known.

Graves' hyperthyroidism is called stable when ophthalmopathy does not progress within 18 months. 9.5 to 10 ml fresh peripheral blood yielded the PBMCs. The germline CDR1 and CDR2 sequences are SGHTS and YDEGEE. This CDR3 spans 14 amino acids. Trimming cost V 8 bases and J 1 base, with 13 bases left between them. Researchers amplified the TCR beta CDR3 regions from RNA transcripts. HTBI primers drove first-round RT-PCR of the TCR CDR3. Each CDR3 protein gets one entry after TCRdb re-called the multiplex PCR reads with MiXCR. The sample holds 300,000 to 350,000 distinct CDR3 sequences; roughly a fifth are singletons and the top ten take around 45%. Findings and limits, study-wide: The majority of expanded thyroid clonotypes above 0.001 also appeared in blood. The model made its ophthalmopathy prediction, and onset followed a median approximately six months later.

The clonotype comes from a woman in her forties or fifties with Graves' hyperthyroidism. V is TRBV5-8 and J is TRBJ2-4; D may be TRBD2 (7 bases). Material: blood. CDR3 protein: CASRGAGAKNIQYF. As DNA, the CDR3 is TGTGCCAGTCGGGGGGCTGGGGCCAAAAACATTCAGTACTTC.